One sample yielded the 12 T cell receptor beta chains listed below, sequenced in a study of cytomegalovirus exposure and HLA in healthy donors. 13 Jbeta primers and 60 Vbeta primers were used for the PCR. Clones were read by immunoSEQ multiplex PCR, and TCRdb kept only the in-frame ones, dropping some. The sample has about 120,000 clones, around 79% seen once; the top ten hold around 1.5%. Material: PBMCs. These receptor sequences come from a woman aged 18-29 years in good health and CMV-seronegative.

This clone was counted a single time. The CDR3 reads CASTPQGGQPQHF. CDR3 coding DNA: TGTGCCAGCACTCCACAGGGGGGTCAGCCCCAGCATTTT. The rearrangement joins TRBV6-6 to TRBJ1-5; 8 bases are a match to TRBD1. Germline loops: CDR1 MNHNY, CDR2 SVGAGI (reference sequence). The CDR3 is made up of 13 amino acids. Trimming removed 7 bases from V and 6 bases from J; junction bases left unmatched: 5.

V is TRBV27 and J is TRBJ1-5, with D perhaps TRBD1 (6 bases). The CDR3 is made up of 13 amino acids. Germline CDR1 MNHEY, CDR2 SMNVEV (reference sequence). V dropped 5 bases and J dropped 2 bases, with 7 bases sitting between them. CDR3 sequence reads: CASSGGGNQPQHF. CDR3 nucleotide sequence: TGTGCCAGCAGTGGGGGCGGCAATCAGCCCCAGCATTTT.

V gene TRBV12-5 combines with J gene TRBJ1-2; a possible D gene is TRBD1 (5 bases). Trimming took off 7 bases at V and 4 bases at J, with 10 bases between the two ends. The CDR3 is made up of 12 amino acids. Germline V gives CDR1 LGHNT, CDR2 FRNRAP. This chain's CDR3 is CASDQGLYGYTF. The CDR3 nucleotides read TGTGCTAGTGATCAGGGCCTCTATGGCTACACCTTC.

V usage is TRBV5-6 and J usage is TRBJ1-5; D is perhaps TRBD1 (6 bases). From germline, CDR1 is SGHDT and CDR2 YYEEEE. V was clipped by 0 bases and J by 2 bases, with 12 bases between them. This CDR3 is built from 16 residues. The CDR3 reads CASSLGAGAGNQPQHF. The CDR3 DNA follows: TGTGCCAGCAGCTTGGGTGCGGGGGCCGGCAATCAGCCCCAGCATTTT.

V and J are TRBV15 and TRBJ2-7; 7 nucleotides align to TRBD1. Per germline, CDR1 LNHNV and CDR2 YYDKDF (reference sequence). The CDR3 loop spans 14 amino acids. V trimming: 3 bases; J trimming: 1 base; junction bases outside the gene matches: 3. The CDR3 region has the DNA TGTGCCACCAGCAGTAACAGGGGTTCCTACGAGCAGTACTTC. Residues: CATSSNRGSYEQYF.

CDR3 region: CATSREGTADYGYTF. The CDR3 DNA follows: TGTGCCACCAGCAGAGAGGGGACAGCCGATTATGGCTACACCTTC. The chain joins TRBV15 to TRBJ1-2; 7 bases are a match to TRBD1. The CDR3 length is 15 residues. Per germline, CDR1 LNHNV and CDR2 YYDKDF (reference sequence). J lost 5 bases, V lost 0 bases, and 6 bases had no gene match.

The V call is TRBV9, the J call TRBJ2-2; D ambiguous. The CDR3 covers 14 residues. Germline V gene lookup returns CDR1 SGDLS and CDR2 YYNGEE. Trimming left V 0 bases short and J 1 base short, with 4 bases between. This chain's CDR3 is CASSVVVNTGELFF. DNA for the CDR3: TGTGCCAGCAGCGTAGTCGTGAACACCGGGGAGCTGTTTTTT.

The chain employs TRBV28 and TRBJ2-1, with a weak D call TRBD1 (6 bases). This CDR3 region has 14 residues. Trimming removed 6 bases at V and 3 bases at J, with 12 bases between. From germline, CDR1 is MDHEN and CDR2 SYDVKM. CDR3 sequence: CASSRTVGYNEQFF. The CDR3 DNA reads TGTGCCAGCAGCCGGACAGTTGGCTACAATGAGCAGTTCTTC.

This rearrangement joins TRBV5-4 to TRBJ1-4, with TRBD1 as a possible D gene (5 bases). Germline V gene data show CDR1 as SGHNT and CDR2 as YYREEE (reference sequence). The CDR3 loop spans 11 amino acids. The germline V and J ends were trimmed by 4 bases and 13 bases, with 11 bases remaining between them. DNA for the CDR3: TGTGCCAGCAGCGCCGGACATGTACTGTTTTTT. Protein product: CASSAGHVLFF.

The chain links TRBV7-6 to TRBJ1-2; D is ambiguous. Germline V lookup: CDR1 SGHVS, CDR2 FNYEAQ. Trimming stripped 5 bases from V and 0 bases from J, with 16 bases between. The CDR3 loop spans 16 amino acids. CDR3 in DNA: TGTGCCAGCAGCCTGGGAGGAAACACTGCTAACTATGGCTACACCTTC. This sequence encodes CASSLGGNTANYGYTF.

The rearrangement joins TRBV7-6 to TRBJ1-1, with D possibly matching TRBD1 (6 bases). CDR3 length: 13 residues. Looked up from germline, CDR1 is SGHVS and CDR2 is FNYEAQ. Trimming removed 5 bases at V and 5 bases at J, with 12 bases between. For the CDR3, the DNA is TGTGCCAGCAGCACAGGGTTGAGTACTGAAGCTTTCTTT. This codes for CASSTGLSTEAFF.

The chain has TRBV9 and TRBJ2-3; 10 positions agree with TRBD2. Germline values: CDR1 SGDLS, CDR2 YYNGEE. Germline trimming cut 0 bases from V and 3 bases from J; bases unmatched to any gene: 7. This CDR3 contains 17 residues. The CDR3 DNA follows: TGTGCCAGCAGCGTAGCTATAGCGGGGGGCTTTACAGATACGCAGTATTTT. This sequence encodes CASSVAIAGGFTDTQYF. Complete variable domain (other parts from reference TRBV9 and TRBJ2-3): DSGVTQTPKHLITATGQRVTLRCSPRSGDLSVYWYQQSLDQGLQFLIQYYNGEERAKGNILERFSAQQFPDLHSELNLSSLELGDSALYFCASSVAIAGGFTDTQYFGPGTRLTVL.